The 18 T cell receptor beta chains below come from one sample, sequenced in a study of OX40 agonist ivuxolimab in advanced cancers. Library prep was done by the immunoSEQ multiplex PCR assay. TCRdb limited this immuneACCESS table to in-frame rearrangements with V and J called. A share of clones is missing; checked studies link under half to unresolved V genes, and the rest is unexplained. In all, the sample holds 44,000 or so clones, and 79% of those were seen once. The top ten hold about 1.9% of the sample. Material: CD4+ or CD8+ T cells sorted from blood, obtained in a trial of the OX40 agonist ivuxolimab. Receptors originate from an adult with an advanced solid tumor such as melanoma, head and neck, liver or kidney cancer.

CDR3 sequence (DNA): TGTGCCAGCAGCTTGGTTGGAGCAACCCTCACGGCCGGGGAGCTGTTTTTT. Translated: CASSLVGATLTAGELFF. V and J are TRBV5-4 and TRBJ2-2; D is unclear. The V gene lost 0 bases and the J gene lost 6 bases, with 18 bases spanning the gap. The CDR3 covers 17 residues. CDR1 is SGHNT, CDR2 YYREEE, per germline (reference sequence). The entire variable domain, with the rest obtained from reference TRBV5-4 and TRBJ2-2, is as follows: ETGVTQSPTHLIKTRGQQVTLRCSSQSGHNTVSWYQQALGQGPQFIFQYYREEENGRGNFPPRFSGLQFPNYSSELNVNALELDDSALYLCASSLVGATLTAGELFFGEGSRLTVL.

J is TRBJ2-1 and V is TRBV4-1; D perhaps matches TRBD1 (5 bases). Germline CDR1 is MGHRA and CDR2 is YSYEKL. The CDR3 has 16 residues. Trimming shortened V by 0 bases and J by 3 bases, and 12 bases separated the two germline ends. Written as DNA, the CDR3 is TGCGCCAGCAGCCAAGACAGGACAAAATACTACAATGAGCAGTTCTTC. This translates into CASSQDRTKYYNEQFF.

The V call is TRBV5-1, the J call TRBJ2-7; maybe TRBD2 (7 bases). From germline, CDR1 is SGHRS and CDR2 YFSETQ. The CDR3 is made up of 14 amino acids. Here the CDR3 reads CAFRGAGEVNEQYF. CDR3 bases: TGCGCGTTCCGGGGGGCGGGTGAGGTCAACGAGCAGTACTTC.

The rearrangement uses TRBV2 and TRBJ2-7; possible D gene TRBD1, 6 bases. CDR1 is SNHLY and CDR2 is FYNNEI in the germline V gene. The length of the CDR3 is 14 residues. V was trimmed by 3 bases and J by 4 bases, leaving 13 bases between them. The CDR3: CASSEVRGPYEQYF. CDR3 DNA sequence: TGTGCCAGCAGTGAGGTCAGGGGACCTTACGAGCAGTACTTC. Combining the CDR3 with reference TRBV2 and TRBJ2-7 gives the whole variable domain EPEVTQTPSHQVTQMGQEVILRCVPISNHLYFYWYRQILGQKVEFLVSFYNNEISEKSEIFDDQFSVERPDGSNFTLKIRSTKLEDSAMYFCASSEVRGPYEQYFGPGTRLTVT.

The V call is TRBV19, the J call TRBJ1-1, with 7 bases that match TRBD1. CDR1 and CDR2 from the germline V gene are LNHDA and SQIVND (reference sequence). V gave up 5 bases and J gave up 0 bases; unmatched junction bases: 6. The CDR3 covers 15 residues. The DNA of the CDR3 is TGTGCCAGTAGTCTCTCAGGGGGTGTGAACACTGAAGCTTTCTTT. Encoded protein: CASSLSGGVNTEAFF.

This clone was seen more than once but under ten times. The chain couples TRBV2 to TRBJ2-3; 10 bases map to TRBD2. The germline CDR1 and CDR2 sequences are SNHLY and FYNNEI. V dropped 2 bases and J dropped 8; count of bases not matched to a gene: 7. The CDR3 spans 15 residues. CDR3 DNA: TGTGCCAGCAGTGAAATTAGCGGGGGGCCCGGTACGCAGTATTTT. Its protein product is CASSEISGGPGTQYF.

The chain joins TRBV25-1 to TRBJ2-2, with D possibly TRBD2 on 6 matching bases. Germline CDR1 reads MGHDK; CDR2 reads SYGVNS. Trimming stripped 5 bases from V and 5 bases from J, with 18 bases between. This CDR3 region has 16 residues. As DNA, the CDR3 is TGTGCCAGCAGTTCCCCGCACGGGAGCGAGACCGGGGAGCTGTTTTTT. Translation gives CASSSPHGSETGELFF.

V is TRBV5-4 and J is TRBJ2-3; 9 bases map to TRBD2. V was pared by 4 bases and J by 8 bases, with 8 bases of the junction left unmatched. CDR1 and CDR2 from the germline V gene are SGHNT and YYREEE (reference sequence). The CDR3 contains 14 residues. CDR3 DNA: TGTGCCAGCAGCGTTGGGACTAGCAGGGGTACGCAGTATTTT. Protein: CASSVGTSRGTQYF.

The chain couples TRBV5-1 to TRBJ2-5, with D perhaps matching TRBD2 (6 bases). The ends were cut back, 6 bases at V and 2 bases at J, with 14 bases in the middle. Germline V gene data show CDR1 as SGHRS and CDR2 as YFSETQ. CDR3 size: 14 residues. The CDR3 region is CASTRGGEQETQYF. The CDR3 DNA reads TGCGCCAGCACCCGGGGCGGGGAACAAGAGACCCAGTACTTC.

The CDR3 loop reads CASSLSLAGGDEQYF. CDR3 bases: TGTGCCAGCAGCTTGTCGCTAGCGGGGGGTGACGAGCAGTACTTC. The chain employs TRBV5-4 and TRBJ2-7; 11 nucleotides match TRBD2. V trimming: 1 base; J trimming: 5 bases; junction bases outside the gene matches: 5. This CDR3 comprises 15 residues. The germline V gene has CDR1 SGHNT and CDR2 YYREEE (reference sequence).

CDR3 amino acids: CASSVEGSTYNSPLHF. The CDR3 nucleotides are TGTGCCAGCAGCGTCGAGGGGTCGACCTATAATTCACCCCTCCACTTT. The chain joins TRBV14 to TRBJ1-6; TRBD1 might be the D (5 bases). CDR1 and CDR2 from the germline V gene are SGHDN and FVKESK. The germline V and J ends were trimmed by 5 bases and 2 bases, with 13 bases remaining between them. There are 16 residues in the CDR3.

The chain is built from TRBV5-1 and TRBJ1-4, with D possibly matching TRBD1 (5 bases). CDR3 length equals 13 residues. The V gene lost 3 bases and the J gene lost 8 bases, with 11 bases spanning the gap. The germline gives CDR1 SGHRS, CDR2 YFSETQ. CDR3 bases: TGCGCCAGCAGCTCCCGGGGCGAGGAAAAACTGTTTTTT. Translated, it gives CASSSRGEEKLFF.

The rearrangement uses TRBV29-1 and TRBJ2-1; D is perhaps TRBD2 (6 bases). The V and J ends lost 7 bases and 0 bases respectively, with 28 bases between them. The CDR3 has 19 residues. Germline assignment: CDR1 SQVTM and CDR2 ANQGSEA. CDR3 sequence reads: CSASRGSGLLGISYNEQFF. CDR3 sequence (DNA): TGCAGCGCCTCTCGAGGTAGCGGCCTATTAGGGATCTCCTACAATGAGCAGTTCTTC.

This clone was counted a single time. The rearrangement links TRBV4-1 to TRBJ1-5, with D maybe TRBD1 (6 bases). The CDR3 totals 17 residues. V lost 0 bases and J 0 bases, leaving 12 bases between the germline ends. Germline CDR1 and CDR2: MGHRA and YSYEKL. The CDR3 reads CASSQEGGGYSNQPQHF. The CDR3 DNA reads as TGCGCCAGCAGCCAAGAGGGTGGGGGCTATAGCAATCAGCCCCAGCATTTT.

The chain has TRBV15 and TRBJ1-1; perhaps TRBD1 as D (5 bases). Looked up from germline, CDR1 is LNHNV and CDR2 is YYDKDF (reference sequence). The V end was cut by 5 bases, the J end by 5 bases, with 15 bases between. CDR3 length: 14 amino acids. The CDR3 loop reads CATSGVGGGTEAFF. In nucleotides, the CDR3 is TGTGCCACCAGCGGGGTTGGGGGAGGTACTGAAGCTTTCTTT.

V usage is TRBV29-1 and J usage is TRBJ1-5; possibly TRBD1 for D (5 bases). CDR3 size: 14 residues. The V and J ends lost 4 bases and 0 bases respectively, with 10 bases between them. Germline V lookup: CDR1 SQVTM, CDR2 ANQGSEA. Here the CDR3 DNA reads TGCAGCGTTGGTTGGGGGGGTAGCAATCAGCCCCAGCATTTT. Translation: CSVGWGGSNQPQHF.

This clone was counted a few times. The chain uses TRBV5-1 and TRBJ2-2, with 9 bases fitting TRBD2. The V gene's germline CDR1 is SGHRS and CDR2 YFSETQ. The CDR3 spans 23 residues. Trimming cost V 6 bases and J 1 base; bases outside gene matches: 28. The CDR3, as DNA: TGCGCCAGCATAGTAAAGGACAGCCTACTTTATCACGCTAGCGGGAAGAACACCGGGGAGCTGTTTTTT. Its protein is CASIVKDSLLYHASGKNTGELFF.

This clone was counted once. The chain has TRBV5-6 and TRBJ1-2, with TRBD1 matching 7 bases. The CDR3 is made up of 13 amino acids. V was clipped by 6 bases and J by 3 bases; unmatched bases: 5. CDR1 and CDR2 from the germline V gene are SGHDT and YYEEEE. This chain's CDR3 is CASNTGVHYGYTF. The CDR3 coding sequence is TGTGCCAGCAATACAGGGGTGCACTATGGCTACACCTTC.